These T cell receptor beta chains were read from a single sample in a study of blood T cell repertoires in COVID-19. Repertoires were generated with immunoSEQ multiplex PCR, while TCRdb's copy carries only in-frame clones and drops some. The table has 180,000 or so clones, 70% to 90% seen once. What was sequenced was peripheral blood. The receptors shown here come from a woman aged 80 or over with acute or convalescent COVID-19. Each CDR3 is given with its conserved first and last residue. The order of the fields is V gene, clone size, J gene, CDR3 protein. Size values are once, few and many counts, or a class for expanded clones, and some rows have none.

>TRBV5-1|few|TRBJ1-1
CASSSRQGNTEAFF
>TRBV5-4|.|TRBJ1-5
CASSLTGSGQPQHF
>TRBV7-8|.|TRBJ1-5
CATGQKNQPQHF
>TRBV6-5|.|TRBJ1-5
CASSLGWGGDQPQHF
>TRBV6-6|.|TRBJ1-4
CASSRTGGAANEKLFF
>TRBV27|.|TRBJ1-2
CASSRTGIGYTF
>TRBV3-1/TRBV3-2|.|TRBJ1-2
CASSHKRGQSLSYGYTF
>TRBV6-5|.|TRBJ2-1
CASSPRGIRNNEQFF
>TRBV30|.|TRBJ2-5
CAGRWAGPGSQYF
>TRBV6-1|.|TRBJ1-3
CASSEEQGARNTIYF